These 27 T cell receptor beta chains were sequenced from one sample in a study of cytomegalovirus exposure and HLA in healthy donors. Measured with immunoSEQ multiplex PCR; TCRdb has only the in-frame clones, and not every one. The sample contains roughly 260,000 clones, around 90% of which appear only once. The material sequenced was PBMCs. These receptor sequences come from a woman younger than 35 in good health and CMV-seronegative.

The V call is TRBV7-9, the J call TRBJ1-1; 9 nucleotides agree with TRBD1. The V and J ends lost 5 bases and 2 bases, in that order; junction bases with no gene match: 3. Germline V gene sequence: CDR1 SEHNR, CDR2 FQNEAQ (reference sequence). The CDR3 is 14 amino acids. The CDR3: CASSLQGANTEAFF. The CDR3 region has the DNA TGTGCCAGCAGCCTACAGGGGGCCAACACTGAAGCTTTCTTT.

V is TRBV6-6 and J is TRBJ2-7; 10 bases fit TRBD2. This CDR3 contains 14 residues. CDR1 and CDR2 (germline): MNHNY, SVGAGI (reference sequence). The V gene end was trimmed by 6 bases and the J gene end by 4 bases; junction bases not matched to a gene: 6. CDR3 bases: TGTGCCAGCAGAATAGCGGGGGGCTCTTACGAGCAGTACGTC. Encoded protein: CASRIAGGSYEQYV.

J is TRBJ2-5 and V is TRBV27, with 11 bases matching TRBD1. This CDR3 is built from 14 residues. Germline lookup yields CDR1 MNHEY and CDR2 SMNVEV (reference sequence). V lost 11 bases, J lost 2 bases, and 7 bases stayed unmatched. DNA of the CDR3: TGTGCCTCCCGGGACAGGGGGGTTCAAGAGACCCAGTACTTC. Translated, it gives CASRDRGVQETQYF.

This chain uses TRBV9 with TRBJ2-1; weak D call: TRBD2 (6 bases). Trimming shortened V by 2 bases and J by 6 bases, and 15 bases separated the two germline ends. Looked up from germline, CDR1 is SGDLS and CDR2 is YYNGEE. This CDR3 spans 15 amino acids. CDR3 bases: TGTGCCAGCAGCGTTGGGACTCCACCCGGCAATGAGCAGTTCTTC. Its translation is CASSVGTPPGNEQFF. Filled out from reference TRBV9 and TRBJ2-1, the complete variable domain reads DSGVTQTPKHLITATGQRVTLRCSPRSGDLSVYWYQQSLDQGLQFLIQYYNGEERAKGNILERFSAQQFPDLHSELNLSSLELGDSALYFCASSVGTPPGNEQFFGPGTRLTVL.

The rearrangement uses TRBV10-3 and TRBJ1-3; the match to TRBD1 covers 7 bases. Germline CDR1 reads ENHRY; CDR2 reads SYGVKD. The CDR3 length is 13 residues. The trim removed 6 bases at V and 2 bases at J, leaving 1 base unmatched. CDR3 coding DNA: TGTGCCATCAGAGGGACAGCTGGAAACACCATATATTTT. It translates to CAIRGTAGNTIYF.

This rearrangement joins TRBV7-2 to TRBJ1-2, with 10 bases fitting TRBD1. This CDR3 region has 14 residues. CDR1 is SGHTA, CDR2 FQGNSA, per germline. The V gene end was trimmed by 3 bases and the J gene end by 5 bases; junction bases not matched to a gene: 3. This CDR3 is CASSFGTGVYGYTF. The CDR3 nucleotides are TGTGCCAGCAGCTTTGGGACAGGGGTATATGGCTACACCTTC.

The CDR3 bases are TGTGCCAGCAGTGACGCCGGGACAGGACGCTACGAGCAGTACGTC. The encoded protein is CASSDAGTGRYEQYV. The chain carries TRBV6-1 and TRBJ2-7; 8 bases align to TRBD1. The junction had 7 bases not matched to a gene; V was cut back by 3 bases and J by 3 bases. This CDR3 region has 15 residues. From germline, CDR1 is MNHNS and CDR2 SASEGT.

Only a few counts were recorded for this clone. V is TRBV27 and J is TRBJ1-6; D is perhaps TRBD1 (6 bases). V lost 7 bases to trimming and J lost 7 bases, with 14 bases between them. The CDR3 runs to 14 residues. Germline CDR1 is MNHEY and CDR2 is SMNVEV (reference sequence). Written as DNA, the CDR3 is TGTGCCAGCAAAACAGGGTCTGGGAATTCACCCCTCCACTTT. Translation: CASKTGSGNSPLHF.

This sequence joins TRBV27 and TRBJ1-3, with D possibly being TRBD1 (5 bases). CDR3 length equals 12 residues. With 6 bases removed from V and 4 bases from J, the gap between germline ends came to 7 bases. Per germline, CDR1 MNHEY and CDR2 SMNVEV (reference sequence). CDR3 amino acids: CASRNRGNTIYF. The CDR3 DNA sequence: TGTGCCAGCAGGAACAGGGGAAACACCATATATTTT.

The genes are TRBV7-8 and TRBJ2-1; 7 positions match TRBD2. V shed 0 bases, J shed 8 bases, and the junction held 7 bases outside the gene matches. Germline CDR1 is SGHVS and CDR2 is FQNEAQ. The CDR3 is made up of 15 amino acids. The CDR3, as DNA: TGTGCCAGCAGCTTAGCGCGGGGGACCCTCCATGAGCAGTTCTTC. This codes for CASSLARGTLHEQFF.

The V and J genes are TRBV5-4 and TRBJ2-2; a weak D match, TRBD1 (5 bases). Germline CDR1 and CDR2: SGHNT and YYREEE (reference sequence). The CDR3 sequence is 15 residues long. V lost 0 bases, J lost 4 bases, and 10 bases lay in between. CDR3 sequence: CASSLAATGTGELFF. DNA for the CDR3: TGTGCCAGCAGCTTGGCCGCAACAGGCACCGGGGAGCTGTTTTTT.

This chain connects TRBV6-5 to TRBJ2-5; 7 nucleotides align to TRBD2. This CDR3 is built from 13 residues. Trimming at V came to 6 bases and at J to 5 bases, leaving 6 bases not matched to a gene. Germline CDR1 is MNHEY and CDR2 is SVGAGI. The CDR3 here is CASRRLARETQYF. The CDR3 DNA sequence: TGTGCCAGCAGGCGACTAGCTAGGGAGACCCAGTACTTC.

The genes are TRBV4-1 and TRBJ1-2; the D gene is possibly TRBD1 (6 bases). The CDR3 has 13 amino acids. The germline CDR1 and CDR2 sequences are MGHRA and YSYEKL. Trimming stripped 4 bases from V and 8 bases from J, with 14 bases between. The CDR3 DNA sequence: TGCGCCAGCAGCCCGGCAGGGGAAGGCGGCTACACCTTC. This codes for CASSPAGEGGYTF.

The rearrangement links TRBV10-1 to TRBJ1-1; the match to TRBD1 covers 8 bases. Per the germline V gene, CDR1 is WNHNN and CDR2 is SYGVQD (reference sequence). The CDR3 spans 16 residues. V dropped 1 base and J dropped 5; count of bases not matched to a gene: 9. CDR3 in amino acids: CASSEFTGGPTTEAFF. In nucleotides, the CDR3 is TGCGCCAGCAGTGAGTTTACAGGGGGGCCTACTACTGAAGCTTTCTTT.

The chain recombines TRBV4-1 with TRBJ1-6; tentative D call: TRBD1 (5 bases). V lost 0 bases and J lost 10, with 10 bases in between. This CDR3 spans 14 amino acids. The germline gives CDR1 MGHRA, CDR2 YSYEKL. CDR3: CASSQDPGNSPLHF. CDR3 bases: TGCGCCAGCAGCCAAGATCCAGGGAACTCACCCCTCCACTTT.

Note on this clone: The same CDR3 can be traced to other DNA sequences in this sample. The chain employs TRBV28 and TRBJ1-5; no reliable D call. Germline values: CDR1 MDHEN, CDR2 SYDVKM. This CDR3 contains 12 residues. V was trimmed by 6 bases and J by 2 bases, leaving 5 bases between them. The chain's CDR3 is CASRQGNQPQHF. As DNA, the CDR3 is TGTGCCAGCAGACAAGGCAATCAGCCCCAGCATTTT.

A few counts support this clone. The gene calls are TRBV6-1 and TRBJ2-7, with D unclear. V was trimmed by 3 bases and J by 2 bases, leaving 20 bases between them. The CDR3 is made up of 17 amino acids. The V gene's germline CDR1 is MNHNS and CDR2 SASEGT. The CDR3 nucleotides read TGTGCCAGCAGTGATCCTGTCCCGAACTATGATACCTACGAGCAGTACGTC. Its protein is CASSDPVPNYDTYEQYV.

This clone has only one observation. This chain joins TRBV28 and TRBJ2-1; D gene unclear. This CDR3 is built from 15 residues. Between the trimmed V and J ends, which lost 2 bases and 0 bases, there was a span of 8 bases. In germline, CDR1 is MDHEN, CDR2 SYDVKM. The CDR3 sequence is CASSLAGNSYNEQFF. CDR3 nucleotide sequence: TGTGCCAGCAGTTTAGCAGGCAACTCCTACAATGAGCAGTTCTTC.

V gene TRBV6-1 combines with J gene TRBJ2-7; TRBD2 matches 7 bases. Germline values: CDR1 MNHNS, CDR2 SASEGT. V was clipped by 10 bases and J by 0 bases; unmatched bases: 9. The CDR3 extends over 14 amino acids. This CDR3 is CATVGGYPSYEQYV. The DNA of the CDR3 is TGTGCCACTGTCGGGGGGTACCCCTCCTACGAGCAGTACGTC.

The chain combines TRBV7-2 with TRBJ2-1; the D gene is possibly TRBD2 (6 bases). Germline V gives CDR1 SGHTA, CDR2 FQGNSA. The CDR3 has 15 residues. Trimming stripped 1 base from V and 10 bases from J, with 17 bases between. The chain's CDR3 is CASSLDGGVRHEQFF. CDR3 nucleotides: TGTGCCAGCAGCTTAGACGGCGGGGTGCGCCACGAGCAGTTCTTC.

The genes are TRBV18 and TRBJ1-2; D is unresolved. Trimming left V 4 bases short and J 2 bases short, with 20 bases between. The CDR3 sequence is 17 residues long. The V gene's germline CDR1 is KGHSH and CDR2 LQKENI. CDR3 protein: CASSLTGIQTINYGYTF. CDR3 coding DNA: TGTGCCAGCTCACTAACCGGGATCCAGACTATCAACTATGGCTACACCTTC.

The chain has TRBV28 and TRBJ1-6; D unresolved. The CDR3 totals 14 residues. Germline assignment: CDR1 MDHEN and CDR2 SYDVKM. Trimming took off 3 bases at V and 8 bases at J, with 11 bases between the two ends. The CDR3 region has the DNA TGTGCCAGCAGTTTCCGGGTCACCCATTCACCCCTCCACTTT. Amino acids: CASSFRVTHSPLHF.

The chain employs TRBV10-1 and TRBJ2-7; 7 positions match TRBD1. The CDR3 runs to 19 residues. The germline CDR1 and CDR2 sequences are WNHNN and SYGVQD (reference sequence). V lost 7 bases and J lost 0; bases outside the gene matches: 21. CDR3 nucleotides: TGCGCCAGCACTTTTGCCCGGGACAGCGGAATTCCTAGCTCCTACGAGCAGTACGTC. This codes for CASTFARDSGIPSSYEQYV.

The chain combines TRBV4-3 with TRBJ2-7, with TRBD2 identical over 12 bases. The length of the CDR3 is 16 residues. Germline lookup yields CDR1 LGHNA and CDR2 YSLEER. Trimming at V came to 4 bases and at J to 3 bases, leaving 7 bases not matched to a gene. This CDR3 reads CASSLLSSGGDYEQYF. As DNA, the CDR3 is TGCGCCAGCAGCCTCCTTTCTAGCGGGGGGGACTACGAGCAGTACTTC.

The chain has TRBV27 and TRBJ2-1, with 8 bases fitting TRBD1. The CDR3 sequence is 15 residues long. V was pared by 5 bases and J by 1 base, with 4 bases of the junction left unmatched. Germline V CDR1 and CDR2: MNHEY, SMNVEV (reference sequence). Here the CDR3 DNA reads TGTGCCAGCAGTGGTACAGGGGGGTCCTACAATGAGCAGTTCTTC. Its translation: CASSGTGGSYNEQFF.

The V gene is TRBV28, the J gene TRBJ1-4, with D uncertain. This CDR3 contains 15 residues. Germline loops: CDR1 MDHEN, CDR2 SYDVKM. V dropped 4 bases and J dropped 4 bases, with 13 bases sitting between them. This chain's CDR3 is CASSYPGELNEKLFF. The CDR3 bases are TGTGCCAGCAGTTACCCAGGCGAGCTTAATGAAAAACTGTTTTTT.

The rearrangement uses TRBV9 and TRBJ1-1, with TRBD1 matching 8 bases. This CDR3 is built from 17 residues. V lost 6 bases, J lost 4 bases, and 17 bases stayed unmatched. Germline loops: CDR1 SGDLS, CDR2 YYNGEE. The CDR3 DNA reads TGTGCCAGCAACGAAGGTGAGGGTTTGCAGGGGGCCACTGAAGCTTTCTTT. Translating it yields CASNEGEGLQGATEAFF.